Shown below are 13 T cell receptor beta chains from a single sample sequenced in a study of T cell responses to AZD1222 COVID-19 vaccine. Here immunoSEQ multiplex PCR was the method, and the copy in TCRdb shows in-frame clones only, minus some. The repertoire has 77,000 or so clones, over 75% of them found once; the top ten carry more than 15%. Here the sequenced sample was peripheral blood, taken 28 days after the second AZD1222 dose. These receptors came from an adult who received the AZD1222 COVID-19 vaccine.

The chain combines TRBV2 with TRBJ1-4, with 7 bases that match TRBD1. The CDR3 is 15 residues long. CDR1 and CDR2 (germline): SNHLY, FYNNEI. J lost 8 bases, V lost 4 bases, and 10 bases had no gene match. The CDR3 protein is CASSGETGTGEKLFF. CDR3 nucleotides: TGTGCCAGCAGTGGTGAGACAGGGACGGGCGAAAAACTGTTTTTT.

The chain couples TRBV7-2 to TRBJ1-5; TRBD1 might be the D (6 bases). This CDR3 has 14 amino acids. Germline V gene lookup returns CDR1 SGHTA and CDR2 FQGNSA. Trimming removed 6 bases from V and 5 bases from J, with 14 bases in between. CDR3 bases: TGTGCCAGCAGTTCCGCCGGGGGCCATCAGCCCCAGCATTTT. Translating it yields CASSSAGGHQPQHF.

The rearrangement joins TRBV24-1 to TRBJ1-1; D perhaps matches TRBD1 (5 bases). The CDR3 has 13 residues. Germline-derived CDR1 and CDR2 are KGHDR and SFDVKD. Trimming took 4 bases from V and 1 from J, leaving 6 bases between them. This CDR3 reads CATSDGGNTEAFF. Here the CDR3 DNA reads TGTGCCACCAGTGACGGGGGGAACACTGAAGCTTTCTTT.

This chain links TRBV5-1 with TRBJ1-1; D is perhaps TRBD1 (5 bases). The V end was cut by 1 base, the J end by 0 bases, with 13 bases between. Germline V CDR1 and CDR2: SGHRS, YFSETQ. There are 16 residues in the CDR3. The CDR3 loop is CASSLKARQMNTEAFF. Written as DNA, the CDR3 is TGCGCCAGCAGCTTGAAGGCCCGACAGATGAACACTGAAGCTTTCTTT. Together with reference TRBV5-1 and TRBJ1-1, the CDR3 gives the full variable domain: KAGVTQTPRYLIKTRGQQVTLSCSPISGHRSVSWYQQTPGQGLQFLFEYFSETQRNKGNFPGRFSGRQFSNSRSEMNVSTLELGDSALYLCASSLKARQMNTEAFFGQGTRLTVV.

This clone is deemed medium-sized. The CDR3 DNA sequence: TGTGCCAGCAGCCGGACATGGACAGATACGCAGTATTTT. Amino acid sequence: CASSRTWTDTQYF. The chain is built from TRBV9 and TRBJ2-3; D is perhaps TRBD1 (5 bases). CDR1 and CDR2 (germline): SGDLS, YYNGEE. With 4 bases removed from V and 3 bases from J, the gap between germline ends came to 9 bases. This CDR3 comprises 13 residues.

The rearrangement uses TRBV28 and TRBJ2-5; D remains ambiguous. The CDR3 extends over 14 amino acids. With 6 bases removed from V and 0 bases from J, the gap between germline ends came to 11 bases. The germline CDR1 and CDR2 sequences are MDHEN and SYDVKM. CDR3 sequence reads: CASSTAEHQETQYF. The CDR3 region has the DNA TGTGCCAGCAGCACGGCGGAGCACCAAGAGACCCAGTACTTC.

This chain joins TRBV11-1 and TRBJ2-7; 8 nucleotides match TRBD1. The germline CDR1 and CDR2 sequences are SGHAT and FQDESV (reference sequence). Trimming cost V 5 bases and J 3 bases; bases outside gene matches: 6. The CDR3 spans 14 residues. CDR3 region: CASSPSRGHYEQYF. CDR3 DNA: TGTGCCAGCAGCCCGTCCAGGGGGCACTACGAGCAGTACTTC.

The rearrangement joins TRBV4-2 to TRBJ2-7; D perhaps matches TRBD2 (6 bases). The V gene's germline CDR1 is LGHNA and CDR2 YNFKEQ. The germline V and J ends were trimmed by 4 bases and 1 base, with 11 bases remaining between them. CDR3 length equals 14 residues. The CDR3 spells CASSPGRGSYEQYF. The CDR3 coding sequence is TGTGCCAGCAGCCCCGGGCGGGGTTCCTACGAGCAGTACTTC.

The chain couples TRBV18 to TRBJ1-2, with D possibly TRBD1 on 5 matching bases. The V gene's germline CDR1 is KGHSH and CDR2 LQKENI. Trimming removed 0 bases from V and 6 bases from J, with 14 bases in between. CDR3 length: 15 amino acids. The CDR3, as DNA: TGTGCCAGCTCACCACCGGGTGCGGGGGATCATGGCTACACCTTC. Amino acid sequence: CASSPPGAGDHGYTF.

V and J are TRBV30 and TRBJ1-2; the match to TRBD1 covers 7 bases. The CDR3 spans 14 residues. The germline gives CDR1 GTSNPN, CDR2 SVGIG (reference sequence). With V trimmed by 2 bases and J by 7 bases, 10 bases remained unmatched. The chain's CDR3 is CAWSTGQQHGGYTF. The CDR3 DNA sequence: TGTGCCTGGAGTACGGGACAGCAGCATGGTGGCTACACCTTC. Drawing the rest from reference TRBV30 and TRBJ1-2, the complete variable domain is SQTIHQWPATLVQPVGSPLSLECTVEGTSNPNLYWYRQAAGRGLQLLFYSVGIGQISSEVPQNLSASRPQDRQFILSSKKLLLSDSGFYLCAWSTGQQHGGYTFGSGTRLTVV.

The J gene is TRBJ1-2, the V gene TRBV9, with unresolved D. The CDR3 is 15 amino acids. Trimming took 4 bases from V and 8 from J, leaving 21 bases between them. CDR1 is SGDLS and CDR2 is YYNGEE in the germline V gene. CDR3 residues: CASSSTGVRAGGYTF. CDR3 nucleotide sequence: TGTGCCAGCAGCTCGACCGGTGTGAGGGCCGGGGGCTACACCTTC.

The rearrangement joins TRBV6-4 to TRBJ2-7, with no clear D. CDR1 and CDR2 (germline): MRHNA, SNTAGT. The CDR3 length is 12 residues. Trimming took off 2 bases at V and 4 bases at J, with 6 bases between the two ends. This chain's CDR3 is CASSDEAYEQYF. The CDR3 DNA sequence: TGTGCCAGCAGTGACGAGGCATACGAGCAGTACTTC.

The CDR3 DNA reads as TGTGCCAGCAGCTTGATGGGGAACCAACCGAGGGGCTACACCTTC. Residues: CASSLMGNQPRGYTF. The rearrangement uses TRBV5-6 and TRBJ1-2; D uncertain. The germline V gene encodes CDR1 SGHDT and CDR2 YYEEEE. The CDR3 extends over 15 amino acids. Trimming pared 1 base from V and 8 bases from J, leaving 18 bases between.